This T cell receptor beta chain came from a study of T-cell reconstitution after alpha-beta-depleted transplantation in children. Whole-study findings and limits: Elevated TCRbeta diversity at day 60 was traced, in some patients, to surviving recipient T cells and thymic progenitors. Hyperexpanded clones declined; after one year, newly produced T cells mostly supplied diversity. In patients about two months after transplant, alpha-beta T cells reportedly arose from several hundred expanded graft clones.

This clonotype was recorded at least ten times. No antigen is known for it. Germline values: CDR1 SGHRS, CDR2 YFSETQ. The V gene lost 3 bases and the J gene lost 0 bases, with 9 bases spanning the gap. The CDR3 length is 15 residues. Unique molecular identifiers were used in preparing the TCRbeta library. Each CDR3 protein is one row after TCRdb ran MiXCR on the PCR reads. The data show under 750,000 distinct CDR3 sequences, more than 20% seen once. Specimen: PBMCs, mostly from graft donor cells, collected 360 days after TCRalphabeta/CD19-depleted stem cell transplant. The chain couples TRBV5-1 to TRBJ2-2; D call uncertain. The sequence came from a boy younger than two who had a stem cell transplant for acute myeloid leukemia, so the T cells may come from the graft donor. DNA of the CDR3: TGCGCCAGCAGCTCGAGACATTCGAACACCGGGGAGCTGTTTTTT. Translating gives CASSSRHSNTGELFF.